What follows are 20 T cell receptor beta chains derived from one specimen sequenced in a study of T-cell memory formation after mild COVID-19. TCRdb re-analysed the 5' RACE reads in MiXCR, keeping a single row per CDR3 protein. The data show tens of thousands of distinct CDR3 sequences, 6% to 8% seen once. Sample: PBMCs or a T cell subset sorted from them (not recorded which). Receptor source: a young man who had mild COVID-19 (a few samples of this study predate the infection). Cell type and time point are not known.

This clonotype was found many times. V and J are TRBV4-2 and TRBJ2-1; possibly TRBD2 for D (6 bases). The V gene's germline CDR1 is LGHNA and CDR2 YNFKEQ. The germline V and J ends were trimmed by 4 bases and 0 bases, with 7 bases remaining between them. The CDR3 sequence is 14 residues long. This chain's CDR3 is CASSPDYSYNEQFF. The CDR3 nucleotides read TGTGCCAGCAGCCCGGACTACTCCTACAATGAGCAGTTCTTC.

The CDR3, as DNA: TGCAGTGCTAGAGAGCCCCCGGGACAGGGAATCTCGATACGTGGCTACACCTTC. Encoded protein: CSAREPPGQGISIRGYTF. The chain links TRBV20-1 to TRBJ1-2, with TRBD1 matching over 9 bases. Germline CDR1 and CDR2: DFQATT and SNEGSKA (reference sequence). V gave up 0 bases and J gave up 7 bases; unmatched junction bases: 18. CDR3 size: 18 residues.

This clonotype was seen once. This chain connects TRBV28 to TRBJ1-2, with TRBD1 as a possible D gene (6 bases). This CDR3 spans 15 amino acids. From germline, CDR1 is MDHEN and CDR2 SYDVKM. V lost 6 bases and J lost 3, with 17 bases in between. The chain's CDR3 is CASRSLGSGDYGYTF. CDR3 nucleotide sequence: TGTGCCAGCAGAAGTCTAGGATCAGGGGACTATGGCTACACCTTC.

This sequence joins TRBV7-9 and TRBJ2-7; D not certain. The ends were cut back, 9 bases at V and 1 base at J, with 16 bases in the middle. Germline assignment: CDR1 SEHNR and CDR2 FQNEAQ (reference sequence). The CDR3 runs to 14 residues. The CDR3 DNA reads TGTGCCAGTGGGTCCGGTGGGAAGTCCTACGAGCAGTACTTC. Its protein is CASGSGGKSYEQYF. Drawing the rest from reference TRBV7-9 and TRBJ2-7, the complete variable domain is DTGVSQNPRHKITKRGQNVTFRCDPISEHNRLYWYRQTLGQGPEFLTYFQNEAQLEKSRLLSDRFSAERPKGSFSTLEIQRTEQGDSAMYLCASGSGGKSYEQYFGPGTRLTVT.

V usage is TRBV20-1 and J usage is TRBJ2-3; D possibly uses TRBD1 or TRBD2 (6 bases each). The V and J ends lost 1 base and 4 bases respectively, with 15 bases between them. CDR1 is DFQATT and CDR2 is SNEGSKA in the germline V gene (reference sequence). The CDR3 extends over 15 amino acids. CDR3 coding DNA: TGCAGTGCTAGAGGGGCACCGGGGGCCCCAGATACGCAGTATTTT. Translating it yields CSARGAPGAPDTQYF.

This sequence joins TRBV7-9 and TRBJ2-3, with 9 positions matching TRBD2. There are 17 residues in the CDR3. CDR1 and CDR2 from the germline V gene are SEHNR and FQNEAQ (reference sequence). Trimming at V came to 2 bases and at J to 2 bases, leaving 8 bases not matched to a gene. The CDR3 region has the DNA TGTGCCAGCAGCTTACCCCGGGCTAGCGGGGACACAGATACGCAGTATTTT. Translation: CASSLPRASGDTDTQYF.

The chain has TRBV29-1 and TRBJ1-1; perhaps TRBD1 as D (6 bases). The length of the CDR3 is 12 residues. CDR1 is SQVTM, CDR2 ANQGSEA, per germline. The V end was cut by 7 bases, the J end by 1 base, with 10 bases between. DNA of the CDR3: TGCAGCGGACAGACAGGGAACACTGAAGCTTTCTTT. Translation: CSGQTGNTEAFF.

The V gene is TRBV20-1, the J gene TRBJ2-5; D unclear. The CDR3 spans 15 residues. V lost 1 base and J lost 2, with 14 bases in between. Germline V lookup: CDR1 DFQATT, CDR2 SNEGSKA (reference sequence). In DNA form, the CDR3 reads TGCAGTGCTAGAGGAGTTCTAGGCCATCAAGAGACCCAGTACTTC. It translates to CSARGVLGHQETQYF.

The chain joins TRBV5-6 to TRBJ2-5, with 7 nucleotides matching TRBD1. This CDR3 has 13 residues. Losses at the gene ends were 2 bases for V and 4 bases for J; bases not matched to a gene: 2. Germline V gene data show CDR1 as SGHDT and CDR2 as YYEEEE. For the CDR3, the DNA is TGTGCCAGCAGCTTAACAGGGGTAGAGACCCAGTACTTC. Residues: CASSLTGVETQYF.

The sample holds many counts of this clonotype. The J gene is TRBJ1-1, the V gene TRBV5-6; perhaps TRBD1 as D (6 bases). Per the germline V gene, CDR1 is SGHDT and CDR2 is YYEEEE. V dropped 4 bases and J dropped 3 bases, with 13 bases sitting between them. CDR3 size: 14 residues. The DNA of the CDR3 is TGTGCCAGCAGCCGCCGGGGGCCGGACACTGAAGCTTTCTTT. Residues: CASSRRGPDTEAFF.

This clonotype was found many times. This sequence joins TRBV7-3 and TRBJ2-5, with 7 bases that match TRBD1. The CDR3 is made up of 13 amino acids. Germline assignment: CDR1 SGHTA and CDR2 FQGTGA. The V and J ends lost 2 bases and 5 bases, in that order; junction bases with no gene match: 2. The chain's CDR3 is CASSLQGEETQYF. The CDR3 coding sequence is TGTGCCAGCAGCTTACAGGGGGAGGAGACCCAGTACTTC.

This clonotype was counted many times. The rearrangement links TRBV20-1 to TRBJ2-1; D could derive from TRBD1 or TRBD2 (5 bases each). Trimming pared 0 bases from V and 2 bases from J, leaving 11 bases between. The CDR3 is 15 amino acids. CDR1 is DFQATT, CDR2 SNEGSKA, per germline (reference sequence). DNA for the CDR3: TGCAGTGCTAGAGATGGACGGGGACCCTACAATGAGCAGTTCTTC. This encodes CSARDGRGPYNEQFF.

This clonotype appeared many times. For the CDR3, the DNA is TGCGCCAGCAGCAGAGGGACAGGGGAGACCCAGTACTTC. This codes for CASSRGTGETQYF. The rearrangement links TRBV5-1 to TRBJ2-5; 9 nucleotides align to TRBD1. From germline, CDR1 is SGHRS and CDR2 YFSETQ. This CDR3 comprises 13 residues. With V trimmed by 4 bases and J by 5 bases, 3 bases remained unmatched.

This clonotype has ten or more counts. The rearrangement links TRBV6-2 or TRBV6-3 to TRBJ2-2; unclear D gene. The CDR3 sequence is 14 residues long. V lost 2 bases to trimming and J lost 5 bases, with 9 bases between them. The germline CDR1 and CDR2 sequences are MNHEY and SVGEGT. The CDR3, as DNA: TGTGCCAGCAGTTACGAACAGAGAACCGGGGAGCTGTTTTTT. It codes for CASSYEQRTGELFF.

In this sample, this clonotype turned up many times. V usage is TRBV6-2 or TRBV6-3 and J usage is TRBJ2-1, with TRBD2 matching over 9 bases. Germline V lookup: CDR1 MNHEY, CDR2 SVGEGT. The CDR3 is made up of 17 amino acids. With 7 bases clipped from V and 6 bases from J, the junction kept 16 bases outside the gene matches. DNA for the CDR3: TGTGCCAGCACCTCCACTACTTGGCGGGGGGGCAGCAATGAGCAGTTCTTC. It is translated as CASTSTTWRGGSNEQFF.

There are many counts of this clonotype. The chain combines TRBV12-3 or TRBV12-4 with TRBJ1-6, with D uncertain. The CDR3 sequence is 15 residues long. Trimming stripped 8 bases from V and 2 bases from J, with 13 bases between. In DNA form, the CDR3 reads TGTGCCAGCTGCCCGGGTAGACCCTATAATTCACCCCTCCACTTT. It translates to CASCPGRPYNSPLHF.

The chain combines TRBV7-2 with TRBJ2-3; a possible D gene is TRBD2 (6 bases). The CDR3 is 16 residues long. Germline values: CDR1 SGHTA, CDR2 FQGNSA. Trimming removed 4 bases at V and 5 bases at J, with 19 bases between. CDR3 amino acids: CASSSPPGLGGDTQYF. CDR3 coding DNA: TGTGCCAGCAGCTCCCCCCCGGGACTGGGTGGAGATACGCAGTATTTT.

Ten or more counts support this clonotype. This chain connects TRBV7-2 to TRBJ2-5, with D possibly TRBD2 on 6 matching bases. This CDR3 is built from 14 residues. CDR1 SGHTA and CDR2 FQGNSA come from the germline V gene. The V and J ends lost 5 bases and 0 bases respectively, with 10 bases between them. CDR3 sequence (DNA): TGTGCCAGCAGCACCGGGGGTGACCAAGAGACCCAGTACTTC. Encoded protein: CASSTGGDQETQYF.

The table lists this clonotype with many counts. The chain combines TRBV18 with TRBJ1-2; 7 bases fit TRBD1. Germline V gene lookup returns CDR1 KGHSH and CDR2 LQKENI. After removal of 8 bases from V and 3 bases from J, the junction contained 0 bases not matched to a gene. This CDR3 spans 11 amino acids. The CDR3 reads CASGTDYGYTF. Here the CDR3 DNA reads TGTGCCAGCGGGACAGACTATGGCTACACCTTC.

The genes are TRBV3-1 and TRBJ2-7; 11 positions agree with TRBD1. The germline gives CDR1 LGHDT, CDR2 YNNKEL (reference sequence). V trimming: 4 bases; J trimming: 5 bases; junction bases outside the gene matches: 4. This CDR3 region has 14 residues. The CDR3 DNA sequence: TGTGCCAGCAGCCCGGGACAGGGGGGGGACGAGCAGTACGTC. Amino acid sequence: CASSPGQGGDEQYV.